Below, 18 T cell receptor beta chains from the same sample are listed, as sequenced in a study of cytomegalovirus exposure and HLA in healthy donors. The PCR used 60 Vbeta and 13 Jbeta primers. Produced via immunoSEQ multiplex PCR; TCRdb's table is partial and in-frame only. The sample holds around 90,000 clones; roughly nine tenths are singletons and the top ten take approximately 9.2%. The material sequenced was PBMCs. These receptors were taken from a man aged 25 to 45 in good health and CMV-seropositive.

This chain uses TRBV30 with TRBJ1-5, with D possibly being TRBD1 (5 bases). CDR1 and CDR2 from the germline V gene are GTSNPN and SVGIG (reference sequence). V lost 1 base and J lost 6, with 10 bases in between. This CDR3 contains 13 residues. The CDR3 sequence: CAWSARGSQPQHF. In DNA form, the CDR3 reads TGTGCCTGGAGTGCTAGGGGAAGTCAGCCCCAGCATTTT.

This clone came up once. The V gene is TRBV6-5, the J gene TRBJ1-5, with D possibly TRBD1 on 6 matching bases. Deletions cut 7 bases from V and 7 bases from J, with 20 bases between. From germline, CDR1 is MNHEY and CDR2 SVGAGI. The CDR3 has 15 residues. CDR3 bases: TGTGCCAGCACCTTCCACAGCAGGGGTATGCAGCCCCAGCATTTT. Amino acids: CASTFHSRGMQPQHF.

The chain is built from TRBV30 and TRBJ1-1; perhaps TRBD1 as D (5 bases). V lost 0 bases and J 1 base, leaving 12 bases between the germline ends. The CDR3 sequence is 15 residues long. Germline V lookup: CDR1 GTSNPN, CDR2 SVGIG (reference sequence). The CDR3 sequence: CAWSVGFQGNTEAFF. The CDR3, as DNA: TGTGCCTGGAGTGTAGGGTTCCAGGGGAACACTGAAGCTTTCTTT.

This clone has a handful of counts. The genes are TRBV29-1 and TRBJ2-5, with TRBD2 matching 7 bases. CDR1 SQVTM and CDR2 ANQGSEA come from the germline V gene. The length of the CDR3 is 12 residues. V dropped 5 bases and J dropped 5; count of bases not matched to a gene: 5. The CDR3 nucleotides read TGCAGCGTTACGACTAGCACGGAGACCCAGTACTTC. It encodes CSVTTSTETQYF.

For the CDR3, the DNA is TGCAGCGTTTTTGTAAATGGGCCCTTTGCTGGCTACACCTTC. Amino acid sequence: CSVFVNGPFAGYTF. This chain connects TRBV29-1 to TRBJ1-2, with D unclear. There are 14 residues in the CDR3. CDR1 and CDR2 (germline): SQVTM, ANQGSEA. V was clipped by 5 bases and J by 7 bases, with 20 bases between them.

The rearrangement uses TRBV28 and TRBJ2-3, with 14 bases identical to TRBD2. CDR3 length: 22 amino acids. The germline V gene has CDR1 MDHEN and CDR2 SYDVKM. V lost 3 bases and J lost 0; bases outside the gene matches: 17. CDR3 in DNA: TGTGCCAGCAGTTTGGGCCTACCGGGACTAGCGGGAGTGGGCCCTAGCACAGATACGCAGTATTTT. The encoded protein is CASSLGLPGLAGVGPSTDTQYF.

This clone was counted a single time. This rearrangement joins TRBV6-1 to TRBJ1-5; 10 bases are shared with TRBD1. CDR3 length equals 14 residues. Trimming took 6 bases from V and 5 from J; bases not matched to a gene: 4. In germline, CDR1 is MNHNS, CDR2 SASEGT. CDR3: CASSDGTGDQPQHF. CDR3 DNA: TGTGCCAGCAGCGACGGGACAGGGGATCAGCCCCAGCATTTT.

This clone appeared a single time. The chain is built from TRBV5-6 and TRBJ1-1; unclear D gene. The V gene's germline CDR1 is SGHDT and CDR2 YYEEEE. The length of the CDR3 is 14 residues. Trimming stripped 0 bases from V and 7 bases from J, with 13 bases between. The DNA for the CDR3 is TGTGCCAGCAGCTTGGCAAATTTCCCAGGTGAAGCTTTCTTT. Protein sequence: CASSLANFPGEAFF.

The V and J genes are TRBV2 and TRBJ2-3; 12 bases are shared with TRBD2. CDR3 size: 15 residues. From germline, CDR1 is SNHLY and CDR2 FYNNEI. The V and J ends lost 5 bases and 6 bases, in that order; junction bases with no gene match: 6. The CDR3 nucleotides are TGTGCCAGCAGTCCGACTAGCGGGAGAGGGGATACGCAGTATTTT. It yields the protein CASSPTSGRGDTQYF.

V usage is TRBV9 and J usage is TRBJ2-3, with TRBD2 identical over 11 bases. CDR3 length: 16 residues. The J segment lost 3 bases and the V segment lost 2 bases, leaving 5 bases of the junction unmatched. The germline gives CDR1 SGDLS, CDR2 YYNGEE. The CDR3 DNA reads as TGTGCCAGCAGCGTTCTAGCGGGAGGCCCGACAGATACGCAGTATTTT. Translated: CASSVLAGGPTDTQYF.

The count of this clone is one. The chain joins TRBV5-5 to TRBJ2-7; the match to TRBD2 covers 9 bases. With 2 bases clipped from V and 2 bases from J, the junction kept 5 bases outside the gene matches. Per germline, CDR1 SGHKS and CDR2 YYEKEE (reference sequence). The CDR3 is 15 amino acids. Here the CDR3 reads CASSFPAGGTYEQYF. The CDR3 coding sequence is TGTGCCAGCAGCTTTCCAGCGGGAGGCACCTACGAGCAGTACTTC.

The rearrangement uses TRBV18 and TRBJ2-7; tentative D call: TRBD1 (5 bases). Germline V CDR1 and CDR2: KGHSH, LQKENI. V dropped 3 bases and J dropped 3 bases, with 15 bases sitting between them. The CDR3 totals 15 residues. The CDR3 coding sequence is TGTGCCAGCTCACCCCGCAGGGATCAACTCTACGAGCAGTACTTC. Protein product: CASSPRRDQLYEQYF.

This rearrangement joins TRBV16 to TRBJ2-5; perhaps TRBD1 as D (5 bases). Germline CDR1 KGHSY, CDR2 FQNENV. The V end lost 1 base, the J end lost 3 bases, and 12 bases lay between the germline ends. There are 15 residues in the CDR3. The CDR3 here is CASSQLSGREETQYF. The CDR3 DNA is TGTGCCAGCAGCCAATTATCCGGCAGGGAAGAGACCCAGTACTTC.

This chain connects TRBV25-1 to TRBJ1-1; D uncertain. The CDR3 loop spans 11 amino acids. Germline values: CDR1 MGHDK, CDR2 SYGVNS. Trimming shortened V by 7 bases and J by 1 base, and 4 bases separated the two germline ends. The CDR3 is CASIRNTEAFF. CDR3 sequence (DNA): TGTGCCAGCATCAGGAACACTGAAGCTTTCTTT.

The chain joins TRBV12-5 to TRBJ2-7, with D possibly being TRBD2 (6 bases). The CDR3 loop spans 22 amino acids. V gave up 4 bases and J gave up 4 bases, with 38 bases separating them. Germline V gene data show CDR1 as LGHNT and CDR2 as FRNRAP. This CDR3 reads CASGYGLSWAYGRANRDYEQYF. The CDR3 nucleotides are TGTGCTAGTGGTTACGGACTATCCTGGGCGTATGGGCGGGCCAACCGCGATTACGAGCAGTACTTC.

This clone was picked up one time. J is TRBJ2-5 and V is TRBV15; 9 bases are shared with TRBD1. There are 17 residues in the CDR3. The germline V gene has CDR1 LNHNV and CDR2 YYDKDF (reference sequence). Trimming removed 3 bases from V and 2 bases from J; junction bases left unmatched: 10. CDR3 residues: CATSSTTGGAGQETQYF. CDR3 DNA: TGTGCCACCAGCAGTACCACAGGGGGCGCGGGGCAAGAGACCCAGTACTTC.

This clone has just one count. The V and J genes are TRBV28 and TRBJ2-7; 12 nucleotides line up with TRBD1. V trimming: 6 bases; J trimming: 6 bases; junction bases outside the gene matches: 6. The germline gives CDR1 MDHEN, CDR2 SYDVKM. This CDR3 is built from 14 residues. The CDR3 sequence is CASSPGTGGFEQYF. Here the CDR3 DNA reads TGTGCCAGCAGCCCCGGGACAGGGGGCTTCGAGCAGTACTTC.

The chain recombines TRBV6-5 with TRBJ2-7, with 8 bases aligning to TRBD1. This CDR3 has 16 residues. The ends lost 0 bases at V and 2 bases at J; junction bases unmatched: 6. Looked up from germline, CDR1 is MNHEY and CDR2 is SVGAGI. The CDR3 loop is CASSYSGQGNTYEQYF. In DNA, the CDR3 is TGTGCCAGCAGTTACTCCGGACAGGGCAACACCTACGAGCAGTACTTC.